The entry below describes one T cell receptor (beta chain). This clonotype was picked up a small number of times. Its recognized antigen is unknown. The record has no base qualities; no much larger clone is one base away. Trimming removed 0 bases from V and 0 bases from J; the gene matches leave 2 bases unexplained. Taken from cysteine to phenylalanine, the CDR3 has 16 residues. Left in the record is the CDR3 DNA by itself, 48 bases read in frame from the first base. As encoded in the germline V gene, CDR1 is SGHRS while CDR2 is YFSETQ. The data were obtained in a study of post-analysis software for immune sequencing data (dated by TCRdb to about 2015). For context, the study as a whole: The recorded disease courses included relapsing-remitting, secondary progressive and progressive-relapsing multiple sclerosis, and some patients had no subtype annotation. The patient repertoires were compared against 11 previously published healthy control repertoires obtained from donors aged 6 to 25 years. A subset of samples was prepared in parallel using single-end sample barcoding, then pooled and co-amplified after Illumina adapter ligation.

TCR beta repertoires were profiled from peripheral blood of roughly 13 young patients with multiple sclerosis to demonstrate the VDJtools post-analysis software. The multiple sclerosis patients were children and adolescents between about 6 and 15 years of age. Broad study findings and their caveats: The multiple sclerosis patient group was slightly younger than the control group. When samples were clustered directly using the F measure, samples prepared in the same batch co-clustered strongly, which prompted a batch-effect correction. Normalized Chao1 diversity was significantly lower in multiple sclerosis patients than controls, suggesting substantial peripheral T-cell clonal expansion. Patients showed significantly higher frequencies than controls for roughly five TRBV segments, among them TRBV5-6, TRBV5-1 and TRBV20-1.

The library was prepared using PCR. TCRdb lists the instrument as Illumina HiSeq 2500. Unique molecular identifiers were incorporated into TCR beta cDNA libraries to reduce PCR and sequencing biases. Some 500,000 cDNA molecules were obtained for every 1 to 10 million input T cells, so each molecule roughly corresponded to one T cell. The patient libraries were prepared and sequenced with the same protocol used for the earlier healthy control dataset. Within a given batch, samples were prepared together, multiplexed and sequenced on the same HiSeq lane. As for how the authors treated the data: MIGEC handled the raw barcoded reads, throwing out single-read molecular identifier groups before consensus assembly and CDR3 extraction. VDJtools was used for post-analysis of the clonotype tables, with diversity normalized by down-sampling every dataset to the smallest sample size. To correct batch-related cross-sample contamination, repertoire overlap clustering matched CDR3 amino acid sequences but not nucleotide sequences. TCRdb reran the public reads through fastp at Q25 and MiXCR, keeping productive beta chains. Duplicate CDR3 protein sequences are folded into a single record with the most common DNA and genes. The V and J calls and clone size are TCRdb's, not the authors'. In this sample the table shows roughly 580,000 distinct CDR3 sequences, 44% of which occur a single time. In total, the top ten clones hold roughly 1.8% of the sample.

The rearranged chain carries TRBV5-1 and TRBJ2-1; TRBD2 fits 8 bases in the junction. The sequenced sample consisted of blood. The TCR comes from a girl aged 10-17 years with multiple sclerosis. In nucleotide form, the sequence is TGCGCCAGCAGCTTGGCAACTAGCGGCTCCTACAATGAGCAGTTCTTC. The translation is CASSLATSGSYNEQFF.